This entry features one T cell receptor beta chain sequence. Its antigen remains unidentified. Germline CDR1 reads SNHLY; CDR2 reads FYNNEI. The CDR3 totals 16 residues. The V end was cut by 4 bases, the J end by 4 bases, with 17 bases between. Measured with immunoSEQ multiplex PCR; TCRdb has only the in-frame clones, and not every one. The sample shows 85,000 to 130,000 clones, approximately 91% of them seen only once. The sample originates from a study of T cell responses to AZD1222 COVID-19 vaccine. Study in general: Investigators merged groups given second doses at roughly 4 or roughly 12 weeks. Study-level points and caveats: Repertoire sampling happened only post peak T cell response. Clonal diversity may have been underestimated, and the donors were mostly white British, with more females than males. Regions 160-218 and 743-854 held dominance among vaccine-associated CD4 TCRs, which spanned spike.

Sample: peripheral blood, taken on day 0 of AZD1222 vaccination. The genes are TRBV2 and TRBJ1-5, with D unresolved. This sequence was found in an adult in good health. CDR3 DNA sequence: TGTGCCAGCAGTGGTAATCCTACAGAGCCAAATCAGCCCCAGCATTTT. Translation: CASSGNPTEPNQPQHF.